The present TCR beta chain was sequenced within a study of blood T cell repertoires in COVID-19. Whole-study context: COVID-19 samples from acute and convalescent phases originated in the United States, Italy and Spain. T cells, B-cell-depleted T cells, or PBMCs supplied cDNA or gDNA.

With V trimmed by 0 bases and J by 7 bases, 12 bases remained unmatched. Germline CDR1 SGDLS, CDR2 YYNGEE. This CDR3 contains 18 residues. Data came from immunoSEQ multiplex PCR; TCRdb stores just in-frame clones and leaves some out. The sample records about 140,000 clones, roughly 86% being singletons. Enrolled through a virtual design, the participants were between roughly 18 and 89 years of age and came from roughly 22 US areas. This chain joins TRBV9 and TRBJ2-1; TRBD2 aligns across 11 bases. The source is a woman between 50 and 59 years old with acute COVID-19. The sequencing input was PBMCs or T cells enriched from blood (not recorded which). The chain's CDR3 is CASSVAAGLAGGWNEQFF. The CDR3 nucleotides are TGTGCCAGCAGCGTAGCGGCTGGGCTAGCGGGAGGTTGGAATGAGCAGTTCTTC.